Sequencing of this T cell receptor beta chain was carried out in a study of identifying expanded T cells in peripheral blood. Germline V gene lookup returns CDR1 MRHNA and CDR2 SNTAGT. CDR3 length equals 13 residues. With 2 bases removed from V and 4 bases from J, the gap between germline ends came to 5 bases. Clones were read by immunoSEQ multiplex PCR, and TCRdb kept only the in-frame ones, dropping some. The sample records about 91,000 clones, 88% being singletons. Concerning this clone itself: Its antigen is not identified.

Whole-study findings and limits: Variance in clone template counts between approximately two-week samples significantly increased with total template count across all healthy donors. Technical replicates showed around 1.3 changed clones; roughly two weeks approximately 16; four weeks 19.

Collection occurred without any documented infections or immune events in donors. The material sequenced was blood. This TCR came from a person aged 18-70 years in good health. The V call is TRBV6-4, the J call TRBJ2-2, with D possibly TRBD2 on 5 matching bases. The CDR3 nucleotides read TGTGCCAGCAGTGACACTAGCACCGGGGAGCTGTTTTTT. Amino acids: CASSDTSTGELFF.